This T cell receptor beta chain was recorded in a study of T cell clonality in common variable immunodeficiency. Study-wide results and caveats: Reportedly, TCR beta sequences from common variable immunodeficiency showed fewer deletions and N-nucleotide insertions. Shared TCRbeta clones were fewer between CVID subjects than controls.

Equal genomic DNA amounts from CVID and control samples were sequenced. Sequencing used immunoSEQ multiplex PCR; TCRdb keeps in-frame clones, though not all of them. The sample gives over 13,000 clones, none seen only once, and the top ten clones hold 7% to 9.5%. This clone was picked up many times. Its matching antigen is unknown. With the read ending 3 residues before the CDR3 end, the germline J gene is used to fill in that end. Donors gave 5 to 8 ml heparinized peripheral whole blood. Germline V lookup: CDR1 SGHKS, CDR2 YYEKEE (reference sequence). After removal of 6 bases from V and 3 bases from J, the junction contained 6 bases not matched to a gene. CDR3 size: 14 residues.

This chain connects TRBV5-5 to TRBJ1-2, with 9 bases fitting TRBD1. The receptor was derived from a human donor with common variable immunodeficiency. Input material: peripheral blood mononuclear cells. The CDR3 reads CASNKDRGYYGYTF. The sequenced part of the CDR3 DNA is TGTGCCAGCAACAAGGACAGGGGTTACTATGGC.